Listed below are T cell receptor beta chains from one sample, sequenced in a study of post-analysis software for immune sequencing data. Via MiXCR, TCRdb re-called the PCR reads, giving one row per CDR3 protein. The data contain hundreds of thousands of distinct CDR3 sequences, 25% to 30% of them singletons. The sample comprised blood. The receptor set was obtained from a girl aged 10-17 years with multiple sclerosis. The CDR3 runs from the conserved cysteine through the conserved F or W. A D gene is named only where the DNA matches it firmly. Size tells how often a clone was seen (once, few, many) or the class of an expanded clone, and some rows leave it out.

CDR3 length	clone size	V gene	J gene	D gene	CDR3 DNA	CDR3 protein
15	NA	TRBV7-2	TRBJ2-7	NA	TGTGCCAGCAGCTTACTAGGGCTCCACTCCTACGAGCAGTACTTC	CASSLLGLHSYEQYF
14	NA	TRBV9	TRBJ1-1	TRBD1	TGTGCCAGCAGCGAACAGGGGGCGGGCACTGAAGCTTTCTTT	CASSEQGAGTEAFF
18	NA	TRBV9	TRBJ2-3	NA	TGTGCCAGCAGCGTAAGGACCGGGACGGCGCCTAGCACAGATACGCAGTATTTT	CASSVRTGTAPSTDTQYF
14	few	TRBV10-3	TRBJ2-2	TRBD1	TGTGCCATCCAGGGGACAGGGAACACCGGGGAGCTGTTTTTT	CAIQGTGNTGELFF
14	NA	TRBV7-2	TRBJ2-5	NA	TGTGCCAGCAGCTCACGCTGGATCCAAGAGACCCAGTACTTC	CASSSRWIQETQYF
15	NA	TRBV29-1	TRBJ2-3	NA	TGCAGCGTTGAATTGGTAGGGCTAGCTCCAGATACGCAGTATTTT	CSVELVGLAPDTQYF
15	NA	TRBV4-3	TRBJ2-5	TRBD1	TGCGCCAGCAGCCTAACCGGGACAGGGTTGGAGACCCAGTACTTC	CASSLTGTGLETQYF
14	NA	TRBV5-1	TRBJ2-6	NA	TGCGCCAGCAGCTCCCAATCAGGGGCCAACGTCCTGACTTTC	CASSSQSGANVLTF
13	NA	TRBV7-9	TRBJ1-1	NA	TGTGCCAGCATCGGGGGCGCGGGCACTGAAGCTTTCTTT	CASIGGAGTEAFF
17	few	TRBV12-3/TRBV12-4	TRBJ2-1	TRBD1	TGTGCCAGCAGTTTTCGCGGACAGGGGGCTTCGTGGAGTGAGCAGTTCTTC	CASSFRGQGASWSEQFF
14	NA	TRBV20-1	TRBJ2-5	NA	TGCAGTGCTAGTAATCTGGGGAACTCAGAGACCCAGTACTTC	CSASNLGNSETQYF
14	few	TRBV5-1	TRBJ2-7	NA	TGCGCCAGCAGCTTGGTCAACAGGGATGACGAGCAGTACTTC	CASSLVNRDDEQYF
14	few	TRBV2	TRBJ2-1	TRBD2	TGTGCCAGCGGCAGGACTAGCGGGGGGGGAGAGCAGTTCTTC	CASGRTSGGGEQFF
21	NA	TRBV28	TRBJ2-2	NA	TGTGCCAGCGGTAACCCACTCCATCCTCCCGGGAGTACCTTTAACACCGGGGAGCTGTTTTTT	CASGNPLHPPGSTFNTGELFF